Listed below are T cell receptor beta chains from one sample, sequenced in a study of blood T cell repertoires in COVID-19. Clones were read by immunoSEQ multiplex PCR, and TCRdb kept only the in-frame ones, dropping some. The sample gives around 160,000 clones, about four fifths of which show up once; roughly 5.7% is in the top ten. Material for sequencing was PBMCs or T cells enriched from blood (not recorded which). Every receptor here comes from a woman aged 45-60 years who had been exposed to COVID-19. The CDR3 runs from the conserved cysteine through the conserved F or W. D genes are given only for firm matches.

TRBD1,TRBJ2-1,TRBV7-2,CASSNRGRGEQFF
-,TRBJ2-3,TRBV18,CASSPVGKDTQYF
-,TRBJ2-3,TRBV13,CASSLVPVGVDTQYF
TRBD1,TRBJ1-2,TRBV5-1,CASSYPGQGYGYTF
-,TRBJ1-2,TRBV10-2,CASSEPVQVGALDYTF
-,TRBJ1-4,TRBV12-3/TRBV12-4,CASSLGGEKLFF
-,TRBJ2-3,TRBV19,CASSLSSPGDYTDTQYF
-,TRBJ1-2,TRBV6-6,CASSTHTGANYGYTF
TRBD1,TRBJ1-2,TRBV23-1,CASSSTGTGALFNYGYTF
-,TRBJ1-1,TRBV19,CASSMRAQVSPEAFF
TRBD1,TRBJ1-6,TRBV7-9,CATPGGQGLNSPLHF
-,TRBJ2-3,TRBV7-3,CASSPTLGADTQYF
TRBD2,TRBJ2-5,TRBV6-2/TRBV6-3,CASSYSITSGLAGNQETQYF